This TCR beta chain appears in the sequencing data of a study of blood T cell repertoires in COVID-19. Assay: immunoSEQ multiplex PCR; the TCRdb copy retains only in-frame clones and omits some. The data contain 70,000 to 85,000 clones, roughly four fifths of them singletons. Germline loops: CDR1 LGHNA, CDR2 YSLEER. The germline V and J ends were trimmed by 0 bases and 0 bases, with 11 bases remaining between them. The CDR3 loop spans 16 amino acids. Specimen: peripheral blood. This receptor was identified in a man aged 55 to 70 with acute or convalescent COVID-19. V is TRBV4-3 and J is TRBJ1-2; D ambiguous. The CDR3 is CASSQDFTAPNYGYTF. The CDR3, as DNA: TGCGCCAGCAGCCAAGATTTTACAGCCCCTAACTATGGCTACACCTTC.